This T cell receptor beta chain was identified during a study of cytomegalovirus exposure and HLA in healthy donors. On the study more broadly: The Caucasian-associated ancestry cluster held around four fifths of a few hundred genotyped donors. Study-level findings and limits: In a later analysis, several top co-occurrence clusters appeared linked to parvovirus B19, influenza, CMV and Epstein-Barr virus.

From germline, CDR1 is MNHEY and CDR2 SMNVEV (reference sequence). V was shortened by 0 bases and J by 3 bases, with 12 bases between the two germline ends. The CDR3 sequence is 15 residues long. Points on this clone: Its antigen is not known.

PCR primers comprised 60 Vbeta and 13 Jbeta primers. Sequenced by immunoSEQ multiplex PCR; TCRdb stores in-frame clones only, minus some. The sample features around 150,000 clones, with over 1% in its top ten. Sequenced sample: PBMCs. The TCR sequence derives from a woman aged 55-70 years in good health and CMV-seronegative. This chain connects TRBV27 to TRBJ2-7, with D tentatively TRBD1 (5 bases). The CDR3 protein is CASSLSGVLHYEQYF. DNA of the CDR3: TGTGCCAGCAGTTTATCAGGGGTCCTACACTACGAGCAGTACTTC.